This paragraph reports one TCR beta chain. Its target is not known. TCRdb's table, derived via immunoSEQ multiplex PCR, lists solely in-frame clones and lacks some. This repertoire shows over 70,000 clones, 88% found once; its top ten account for 10%. The germline V gene has CDR1 SQVTM and CDR2 ANQGSEA. V lost 3 bases and J lost 1, with 6 bases in between. The CDR3 runs 12 residues. The source of the sample is a study of T cell responses to AZD1222 COVID-19 vaccine. Study observations and caveats: At 160-218 and 743-854, vaccine-associated CD4 TCRs were dominant, and they spanned spike. The number of AZD1222 recipients seropositive at baseline was only 5 to 7. Spike-specific TCRs gained breadth and depth after people received two AZD1222 doses. Females made up more of the donors, who were largely white British, and clonal diversity may have come out too low.

The material sequenced was peripheral blood, taken on day 0 of MenACWY control vaccination. The chain is built from TRBV29-1 and TRBJ1-1; no clear D gene. This TCR came from an adult in good health. Written as DNA, the CDR3 is TGCAGCGTTGAGATCACGAACACTGAAGCTTTCTTT. It encodes CSVEITNTEAFF.